The clone carrying this T cell receptor (beta chain) occurred once. Germline lookup yields CDR1 SGHDT and CDR2 YYEEEE. Between the trimmed V and J ends, which lost 3 bases and 7 bases, there was a span of 8 bases. The CDR3 sequence is 12 residues long. Generated by immunoSEQ multiplex PCR, the TCRdb table keeps only in-frame clones and is missing some. In the table there are about 120,000 clones, under 90% of which are singletons. This sample stems from a study of cytomegalovirus exposure and HLA in healthy donors. The sample taken for sequencing was PBMCs. This sequence was found in a woman in her thirties in good health and CMV-seronegative. The V and J genes are TRBV5-6 and TRBJ2-1; D is unclear. CDR3 in DNA: TGTGCCAGCAGCTATCAGGATAATGAGCAGTTCTTC. This encodes CASSYQDNEQFF. Combining the CDR3 with reference TRBV5-6 and TRBJ2-1 gives the whole variable domain DAGVTQSPTHLIKTRGQQVTLRCSPKSGHDTVSWYQQALGQGPQFIFQYYEEEERQRGNFPDRFSGHQFPNYSSELNVNALLLGDSALYLCASSYQDNEQFFGPGTRLTVL.